This entry describes one T cell receptor (beta chain). This clone's antigen is unknown. Within one base of it there is no much larger clone, and no base qualities were kept. Systemically healthy Caucasian individuals from Russia, 39 in total and aged about 6 to 95 years, were included as donors. Each donor gave approximately 10 milliliters of peripheral blood, collected into EDTA-treated Vacutainer tubes. Ficoll-Paque density-gradient centrifugation was used to isolate PBMCs, with at least 7 million obtained per sample. Total RNA was extracted from PBMCs with Trizol reagent, with at least 6 micrograms obtained per sample. Naive CD45RAhigh/CD27high T cell percentages were measured by flow cytometry on a PBMC aliquot from every donor. Receptors were amplified or captured by 5' RACE. A second PCR of roughly 7 to 11 cycles was performed with a sample-barcoded 5' primer and a J-beta primer mix. A template-switch 5' adaptor carrying 12 random nucleotides introduced a unique molecular identifier onto each TCR beta cDNA molecule. Each sample yielded at least 2.5 million CDR3-containing paired-end reads. First-strand cDNA synthesis was performed from all RNA using the Mint cDNA synthesis kit, with priming by a TRBC-specific oligonucleotide. All cDNA was treated with uracil-DNA glycosylase and then went through a first 18-cycle PCR with the universal primers M1SS and BC2_uni_R. Concerning the study's data processing: For normalization, 1 million high-quality reads, each with a distinct molecular identifier, were randomly selected from each sample. Reads sharing molecular identifiers were discarded rather than binned into consensus sequences. CDR3 identification, clonotype clustering and error correction used MiTCR with a Q25 quality threshold and the strictest error-elimination algorithm. A nonparametric unseen species model with Euler transformation was used to estimate lower-bound total TCR beta diversity. The raw public data were reprocessed by TCRdb itself: fastp quality trimming at Q25, MiXCR clonotype calling, in-frame beta chains only. Rows with one shared CDR3 protein collapse into an entry with the most common genes and DNA. The authors' filters were not applied to this entry. The sample table lists 1.8 million or so distinct CDR3 sequences, about two fifths of them with a count of one. Roughly 23% of the sample is taken by the ten largest.

The germline V gene sets CDR1 to LGHNA and CDR2 to YNFKEQ. Trimming at the junction amounts to 0 bases on V and 3 bases on J, and the germline ends lie 8 bases apart. The cysteine opens and the phenylalanine closes a CDR3 of 14 amino acids. The read is trimmed to its CDR3 DNA, 42 bases read in frame from base 1. This entry comes from a study of blood T cells in healthy people across ages (dated by TCRdb to the mid-2010s). Regarding the research as a whole: Template switching captured roughly one uniquely barcoded TCR beta cDNA molecule per two T cells in model experiments. The donors were split into four age groups: young (average around 16 years), middle-aged (roughly 39), aged (approximately 60) and long-lived (roughly 86). Using the same blood draw, the study looked at two additional independent replicas of 1 million unique cDNA reads for two donors, one aged 18 to 29 and the other aged 80 or older. To avoid experimental bias, donors of different ages were spread randomly across the sequencing lanes. To track age-related changes in TCR beta repertoire diversity, the study relied on deep sequencing normalized with unique cDNA molecular identifiers. What the authors observed across the whole study: The percentage of naive T cells measured by flow cytometry correlated strongly with observed TCR beta diversity. Estimates of total diversity based on one million sequenced T cells were considered lower bounds and underestimates. As age increased, observed TCR beta diversity per million T cells dropped in a roughly linear way, and a significant reduction was already evident by age about 40. Bulk unsorted PBMC profiling prevented conclusive comparison of naive and antigen-experienced compartments. The long-lived group showed more naive CD4+ T cells, fewer expanded clones and increased TCR diversity than the aged group, suggesting age selection. Because donor CMV infection status was unknown, age-related changes in expanded clonotypes were potentially confounded.

The rearrangement joined TRBV4-2 to TRBJ2-5, with the D gene not clear enough to name. This sequence was found in a human donor in good health. Sequencing input: blood. The CDR3 sequence is CASSQDPAKETQYF. The nucleotides are TGTGCCAGCAGCCAAGACCCGGCCAAAGAGACCCAGTACTTC.